This T cell receptor (beta chain) emerged from a study of identical twins. The CDR3 sequence is 16 residues long. Germline V CDR1 and CDR2: SGHRS, YFSETQ. V dropped 0 bases and J dropped 3 bases, with 12 bases sitting between them. TCRdb re-analysed the 5' RACE reads in MiXCR, keeping a single row per CDR3 protein. The sample lists some 590,000 distinct CDR3 sequences, nearly 10% seen once, with roughly 3% in the top ten. Study-level findings and limits: Excess sharing by twins proved weaker in beta out-of-frame sequences. The abundant beta clonotypes from cord blood had fewer insertions, and memory repertoires had none of this.

This clonotype was picked up a small number of times. The antigen is not known. All of the donors were Caucasians in good health. Another study also made use of these data, one on yellow fever vaccine responses in identical twins.

The V and J genes are TRBV5-1 and TRBJ2-2; D remains ambiguous. This TCR derives from a woman aged 18-30 years in good health. Material: PBMCs. The CDR3 DNA sequence: TGCGCCAGCAGCTTGGTCTTCCCTCCTTACACCGGGGAGCTGTTTTTT. Translating it yields CASSLVFPPYTGELFF.